This T cell receptor beta chain was observed in a study of CD8 T cells in ankylosing spondylitis. CDR1 and CDR2 (germline): DFQATT, SNEGSKA (reference sequence). With V trimmed by 5 bases and J by 3 bases, 8 bases remained unmatched. The CDR3 length is 14 residues. Each CDR3 protein gets one entry after TCRdb re-called the 5' RACE reads with MiXCR. Of 200,000 to 300,000 distinct CDR3 sequences listed, about 24% are singletons. Sequencing used blood, either unsorted or a sorted T cell fraction (not recorded which). This TCR was sampled from a male donor with ankylosing spondylitis or in good health (not recorded which). The rearrangement joins TRBV20-1 to TRBJ2-5; 8 bases are shared with TRBD1. CDR3 residues: CSAWEDRVKETQYF. As DNA, the CDR3 is TGCAGTGCTTGGGAGGACAGGGTAAAAGAGACCCAGTACTTC.